These T cell receptor beta chains were read from a single sample in a study of OX40 agonist ivuxolimab in advanced cancers. Using immunoSEQ multiplex PCR, the repertoire was profiled, and TCRdb retains in-frame clones only, with some absent. The repertoire consists of approximately 74,000 clones, with around 80% occurring once and the leading ten covering around 5%. This specimen was CD4+ or CD8+ T cells sorted from blood, taken in a trial of the OX40 agonist ivuxolimab. These receptors were collected from an adult with an advanced solid tumor such as melanoma, head and neck, liver or kidney cancer. Both conserved end residues are part of each CDR3. A D gene is named only where the DNA matches it firmly. For some rows the clone size is stated as once, few or many, or as a class when expanded; others skip it.

NA	TRBV7-9	TRBJ2-2	few	CASSYYSNTGELFF	TGTGCCAGCAGCTATTACTCGAACACCGGGGAGCTGTTTTTT
NA	TRBV2	TRBJ1-1	NA	CASTDGNTEAFF	TGTGCCAGCACGGACGGGAACACTGAAGCTTTCTTT
NA	TRBV7-2	TRBJ2-7	NA	CASRITGGESYEQYF	TGTGCCAGCAGGATCACCGGGGGAGAGTCCTACGAGCAGTACTTC
NA	TRBV6-1	TRBJ1-5	NA	CASSEGGVIQPQHF	TGTGCCAGCAGTGAAGGAGGGGTTATTCAGCCCCAGCATTTT
TRBD1	TRBV7-9	TRBJ1-1	once	CASSFQTGGSLAEAFF	TGTGCCAGCAGCTTCCAGACAGGGGGAAGCCTCGCTGAAGCTTTCTTT
TRBD1	TRBV5-1	TRBJ2-7	NA	CASSSLTGQNYEQYF	TGCGCCAGCAGCTCCCTTACGGGACAGAACTACGAGCAGTACTTC
TRBD2	TRBV5-1	TRBJ2-1	once	CASSISGGIKWDEQFF	TGCGCCAGCAGCATTAGCGGGGGAATCAAGTGGGATGAGCAGTTCTTC
TRBD1	TRBV19	TRBJ2-2	NA	CASSRQGARSTGELFF	TGTGCCAGTAGTCGACAGGGGGCGCGGAGCACCGGGGAGCTGTTTTTT
NA	TRBV28	TRBJ1-5	NA	CASSKLAGAGQPQHF	TGTGCCAGCAGTAAATTGGCAGGGGCAGGCCAGCCCCAGCATTTT
NA	TRBV7-9	TRBJ2-5	NA	CASSLAGTPETQYF	TGTGCCAGCAGCTTAGCCGGGACCCCGGAGACCCAGTACTTC
NA	TRBV14	TRBJ1-1	NA	CASSLQVNTEAFF	TGTGCCAGCAGCCTGCAGGTGAACACTGAAGCTTTCTTT
TRBD1	TRBV11-2	TRBJ2-5	NA	CASSLTGMETQYF	TGTGCCAGCAGCTTGACAGGGATGGAGACCCAGTACTTC
TRBD2	TRBV10-3	TRBJ2-2	NA	CAISEPRGTGELFF	TGTGCCATCAGTGAGCCGCGGGGGACCGGGGAGCTGTTTTTT
NA	TRBV6-1	TRBJ1-5	NA	CASSTGMNQPQHF	TGTGCCAGCAGTACTGGCATGAATCAGCCCCAGCATTTT
NA	TRBV27	TRBJ2-2	once	CASSINRDTGELFF	TGTGCCAGCAGTATAAACAGGGACACCGGGGAGCTGTTTTTT
NA	TRBV28	TRBJ2-7	NA	CASSEQGFLGYEQYF	TGTGCCAGCAGTGAACAGGGATTTCTGGGCTACGAGCAGTACTTC
NA	TRBV10-3	TRBJ2-1	NA	CAISELKGPTHEQFF	TGTGCCATCAGTGAGCTCAAGGGACCCACCCATGAGCAGTTCTTC
NA	TRBV5-4	TRBJ2-3	NA	CASTKSGTEAGYSTDTQYF	TGTGCCAGCACGAAAAGTGGGACAGAAGCGGGATATAGCACAGATACGCAGTATTTT
NA	TRBV19	TRBJ2-3	NA	CASSISWGSTDTQYF	TGTGCCAGTAGTATTAGTTGGGGAAGCACAGATACGCAGTATTTT
TRBD1	TRBV28	TRBJ1-1	NA	CASVGPPDRDTEAFF	TGTGCCAGCGTTGGCCCCCCGGACAGGGACACTGAAGCTTTCTTT
NA	TRBV5-4	TRBJ1-2	NA	CTSSLEWNNYGYTF	TGTACCAGCAGCTTGGAGTGGAATAACTATGGCTACACCTTC
TRBD1	TRBV5-1	TRBJ2-5	NA	CASSGQGAEWETQYF	TGCGCCAGCAGCGGACAGGGGGCCGAGTGGGAGACCCAGTACTTC
NA	TRBV5-4	TRBJ2-2	NA	CASSPKNPSVGELFF	TGTGCCAGCAGCCCTAAAAACCCTTCCGTGGGGGAGCTGTTTTTT
TRBD1	TRBV5-1	TRBJ1-3	NA	CASSGDSRQTGNTIYF	TGCGCCAGCAGTGGGGACAGTCGACAGACTGGAAACACCATATATTTT
NA	TRBV6-6	TRBJ1-4	NA	CASTGGGGDEKLFF	TGTGCCAGCACCGGGGGGGGTGGCGATGAAAAACTGTTTTTT
NA	TRBV4-2	TRBJ2-1	NA	CASSQELAYNEQFF	TGTGCCAGCAGCCAAGAACTAGCCTACAATGAGCAGTTCTTC
NA	TRBV19	TRBJ2-7	NA	CASSINRRGYEQYF	TGTGCCAGTAGTATTAATCGGAGAGGATACGAGCAGTACTTC
TRBD2	TRBV18	TRBJ2-2	few	CASPARLAGYGGIVTGELFF	TGTGCCAGCCCAGCTCGGCTAGCGGGATATGGGGGAATAGTTACCGGGGAGCTGTTTTTT
NA	TRBV2	TRBJ2-2	few	CASRVRTGELFF	TGTGCCAGCAGGGTGCGGACCGGGGAGCTGTTTTTT
TRBD1	TRBV2	TRBJ2-7	NA	CASTGMGQREYEQYF	TGTGCCAGCACCGGAATGGGACAGCGAGAGTACGAGCAGTACTTC
NA	TRBV28	TRBJ2-5	NA	CASSLKQGFRGETQYF	TGTGCCAGCAGTTTAAAACAGGGTTTTCGGGGAGAGACCCAGTACTTC
TRBD1	TRBV18	TRBJ1-5	NA	CASSARTGSSNQPQHF	TGTGCCAGCTCGGCTAGGACAGGGTCTAGCAATCAGCCCCAGCATTTT
TRBD1	TRBV19	TRBJ1-5	NA	CASSVQGQPQHF	TGTGCCAGTAGTGTACAGGGGCAGCCCCAGCATTTT
NA	TRBV19	TRBJ2-5	few	CASSQDSGETQYF	TGTGCCAGTAGCCAGGACAGTGGTGAGACCCAGTACTTC
TRBD2	TRBV11-2	TRBJ2-5	NA	CASSSRLAGGGETQYF	TGTGCCAGCAGCTCCCGACTAGCGGGAGGCGGGGAGACCCAGTACTTC
TRBD1	TRBV29-1	TRBJ2-7	NA	CSVFGQVHYEQYF	TGCAGCGTGTTTGGACAGGTACACTACGAGCAGTACTTC
NA	TRBV6-5	TRBJ1-3	NA	CASSSGQYSGNTIYF	TGTGCCAGCAGTTCAGGACAGTACTCTGGAAACACCATATATTTT
TRBD2	TRBV15	TRBJ2-1	NA	CATSLAGGLNEQFF	TGTGCCACCTCTTTAGCGGGGGGGCTTAATGAGCAGTTCTTC
NA	TRBV10-2	TRBJ2-6	NA	CASSRLYLSGANVLTF	TGCGCCAGCTCCCGACTGTACCTATCTGGGGCCAACGTCCTGACTTTC
TRBD1	TRBV5-1	TRBJ1-1	NA	CASSLTGGVNTEAFF	TGCGCCAGCAGCTTGACAGGGGGGGTTAACACTGAAGCTTTCTTT
NA	TRBV6-6	TRBJ2-5	NA	CASSYHTGAKETQYF	TGTGCCAGCAGTTACCATACGGGGGCCAAGGAGACCCAGTACTTC
NA	TRBV5-1	TRBJ2-3	NA	CASSLSETDTQYF	TGCGCCAGCAGCTTGTCAGAAACAGATACGCAGTATTTT
NA	TRBV5-1	TRBJ1-4	NA	CASSLVPSDEKLFF	TGCGCCAGCAGCTTGGTCCCGTCTGACGAGAAACTGTTTTTT
NA	TRBV10-1	TRBJ1-1	NA	CASIVGTVYTEAFF	TGCGCCAGCATAGTAGGAACAGTATACACTGAAGCTTTCTTT
NA	TRBV25-1	TRBJ2-1	NA	CASSSGLSSSFF	TGTGCCAGCAGTAGTGGCCTCTCGTCCTCTTTCTTC
NA	TRBV7-2	TRBJ1-5	NA	CASSDSNQPQHF	TGTGCCAGCAGTGACAGCAATCAGCCCCAGCATTTT
NA	TRBV6-6	TRBJ1-2	NA	CASSYSRAARYGYTF	TGTGCCAGCAGTTACTCGAGGGCAGCCCGCTATGGCTACACCTTC
NA	TRBV7-3	TRBJ1-2	few	CASSLWVAYGYTF	TGTGCCAGCAGCTTATGGGTAGCGTATGGCTACACCTTC
TRBD1	TRBV27	TRBJ2-4	NA	CATGTGEAKNIQYF	TGTGCCACGGGTACAGGGGAAGCCAAAAACATTCAGTACTTC
NA	TRBV28	TRBJ2-5	NA	CASSFGDHSGQGETQYF	TGTGCCAGCAGTTTTGGGGACCACAGCGGGCAGGGAGAGACCCAGTACTTC
NA	TRBV7-3	TRBJ1-5	NA	CASSIQDSLFSSNQPQHF	TGTGCCAGCAGCATCCAGGACAGTTTATTTAGTAGCAATCAGCCCCAGCATTTT
NA	TRBV7-2	TRBJ2-1	once	CASSSTGGSYNEQFF	TGTGCCAGCAGCTCCACTGGGGGGTCATACAATGAGCAGTTCTTC
NA	TRBV6-5	TRBJ2-2	NA	CASSPPGSPGELFF	TGTGCCAGCAGTCCTCCAGGGTCCCCCGGGGAGCTGTTTTTT
NA	TRBV28	TRBJ1-1	NA	CASRSKEGGRGTEAFF	TGTGCCAGCAGATCAAAAGAGGGGGGGCGAGGCACTGAAGCTTTCTTT
TRBD1	TRBV27	TRBJ2-2	NA	CASSLPGTGGTGELFF	TGTGCCAGCAGTTTACCAGGGACAGGGGGCACCGGGGAGCTGTTTTTT
NA	TRBV7-8	TRBJ2-7	NA	CASSLLRGSHYEQYF	TGTGCCAGCAGCCTGCTCCGGGGCAGCCACTACGAGCAGTACTTC
NA	TRBV4-2	TRBJ1-3	NA	CASSQDRGHLSGNTIYF	TGTGCCAGCAGCCAAGATCGCGGACACCTTTCTGGAAACACCATATATTTT
NA	TRBV7-8	TRBJ2-4	NA	CASSLFRESPKNIQYF	TGTGCCAGCAGCTTGTTCAGGGAGTCCCCCAAAAACATTCAGTACTTC
NA	TRBV4-2	TRBJ2-3	once	CASSQRVDPPDTQYF	TGTGCCAGCAGCCAACGGGTAGATCCCCCAGATACGCAGTATTTT